This T cell receptor (beta chain) was recovered during a study of cytomegalovirus exposure and HLA in healthy donors. 13 Jbeta primers and 60 Vbeta primers were used for the PCR. Using immunoSEQ multiplex PCR, the repertoire was profiled, and TCRdb retains in-frame clones only, with some absent. The sample lists 150,000 or so clones; under 90% were seen once. CDR3 length: 16 residues. Germline assignment: CDR1 SGHRS and CDR2 YFSETQ. With V trimmed by 1 base and J by 5 bases, 11 bases remained unmatched. The sequenced material came from PBMCs. This clonotype was obtained from a man between 18 and 29 years old in good health and CMV-seronegative. V gene TRBV5-1 combines with J gene TRBJ2-5, with 7 bases fitting TRBD2. CDR3 in amino acids: CASSLFGSGVSETQYF. The CDR3 nucleotides are TGCGCCAGCAGCTTGTTTGGAAGCGGGGTGAGTGAGACCCAGTACTTC.